The subject of this entry is one T cell receptor beta chain. This clonotype was observed many times. It lacks a known antigen. No per-base quality is available; no much larger clone lies one base away. This specimen belongs to a study of T cells in Graves' hyperthyroidism and ophthalmopathy (dated by TCRdb to between 2018 and 2021). For the study in its entirety: Peripheral blood samples were taken at initial diagnosis, before any treatment was given. To identify TCR V-J signatures that set the groups apart, the researchers used a discovery cohort of about a hundred patients, made up of 40 to 45 with Graves' ophthalmopathy and about 59 with stable Graves' hyperthyroidism. Following sampling, methimazole starting at 30 mg daily was given to hyperthyroidism patients, and high-dose intravenous methylprednisolone was given to ophthalmopathy patients. According to the paper, TCR Vbeta CDR3 sequencing was carried out on approximately 140 peripheral blood samples, which came from some 41 ophthalmopathy, 70 to 80 hyperthyroidism and approximately 17 progressor patients. For training and testing, the 100 or so patients in the discovery cohort were randomly divided in a 7:3 ratio. In addition, the study compared T-cell repertoires in thyroid tissue and in blood from 6 or 7 Graves' hyperthyroidism patients. Prospective prediction of ophthalmopathy was tested in an independent validation cohort of fewer than 20 hyperthyroidism patients and around 16 patients who later progressed to ophthalmopathy.

Broader findings and caveats from the paper: In validation, progression to ophthalmopathy was predicted by the model with 65% to 71% sensitivity and 72.22% specificity, a median of approximately 6.5 months before onset. No statistical method was used to fix the sample size in advance, and group allocation was not hidden from the investigators. Most expanded thyroid clonotypes (frequency above 0.001) were also detected in blood, suggesting blood repertoires may reflect thyroid immune responses. Ophthalmopathy was separated from stable hyperthyroidism by a 13 V-J signature model, with approximately 89% sensitivity and 81% to 83% specificity obtained in cross-validation and 80%/75% obtained in testing.

The V and J ends are trimmed by 3 bases and 6 bases, leaving 15 bases between them. According to the germline V gene, CDR1 reads SQVTM and CDR2 reads ANQGSEA. From its cysteine to its phenylalanine, the CDR3 spans 13 amino acids. Here the CDR3 DNA is all that survives: 39 bases in frame from base 1. Hyperthyroidism patients were newly diagnosed, had a disease duration of under 2 months, and were aged 18 to 65 years. Any patient with an uncontrolled infection, another autoimmune disease, pregnancy or lactation was excluded. Clinical symptoms, serum thyroxine and TRAb, thyroid ultrasound, and orbital computed tomography formed the basis for the diagnoses. Blood from progressor patients was collected at the time of first diagnosis with hyperthyroidism, before any ophthalmopathy symptoms had appeared. Ficoll-Paque density gradient centrifugation was used to isolate PBMCs from under 11 ml of fresh peripheral blood. Patients classed as progressors first received a Graves' hyperthyroidism diagnosis and then went on to develop ophthalmopathy during follow-up. Total RNA was extracted with Trizol reagent, and quality was checked on an Agilent 2100 Bioanalyzer.

The TCR beta CDR3 regions were amplified from RNA transcripts. The TCR CDR3 was subjected to a first round of RT-PCR using the HTBI primer set and the Qiagen OneStep RT-PCR kit. Libraries were constructed in a second round of multiplex PCR, after which size selection and purification were performed. Paired-end sequencing of the libraries was performed with 100 bp reads on an Illumina HiSeq2000. For the original study's pipeline: Raw data were processed with SOAPnuke, discarding reads with adapters, uncalled bases, mean Phred below 15, or no exact constant-primer or identifier match. High-quality paired reads were merged using COPE v1.2.5, and each unique nucleotide sequence was defined as a clonotype. Clonotypes were aligned to IMGT TRBV, TRBD and TRBJ reference segments using MiTCR v1.1. Analysis was restricted to V-J combinations with a frequency above 0.0001, which covered roughly 99% of repertoires. The TCS score was defined as the ratio of F50 (clonal expansion) to E x V (chaos), calculated using BLOSUM62-based TCRdist between CDR3 peptides within each V-J. Welch's t-statistics and random forest reduced roughly 530 V-J features to around 14, which were used in a naive Bayes classifier (R e1071). TCRdb reprocessing: public reads trimmed at Q25 with fastp, clones called with MiXCR, in-frame beta chains kept. When rows share a CDR3 protein, they turn into one entry using the most common DNA and genes. These V and J calls derive from TCRdb rather than the authors' analysis. Across this sample there are 690,000 or so distinct CDR3 sequences, with approximately 18% seen only once. Of the sample, over 15% is held by the ten largest clones.

In this chain, TRBV29-1 is recombined with TRBJ2-7, with TRBD1 perhaps the D gene, on 5 matching bases. The receptor was isolated from a woman between 45 and 65 years old with Graves' hyperthyroidism that later progressed to Graves' ophthalmopathy. The sample consisted of blood. The CDR3 reads CSVDMGQASEQYF. The DNA is as follows: TGCAGCGTTGATATGGGGCAGGCCTCCGAGCAGTACTTC.